This is a list of T cell receptor beta chains from one sample in a study of blood T cell repertoires in COVID-19. Measured with immunoSEQ multiplex PCR; TCRdb has only the in-frame clones, and not every one. The table lists around 290,000 clones, approximately 90% of them singletons, with roughly 2.3% in the top ten. Sequencing was carried out using peripheral blood. The receptors were sampled from a woman under 40 with COVID-19, enrolled during active disease. The CDR3 runs from the conserved cysteine through the conserved F or W. The D gene is left open where the match is weak. The listing skips clone size in some rows; elsewhere it reads once, few, many or a size class.

D: .; size: .; V: TRBV6-5; J: TRBJ1-1; length: 15; CDR3: CASSLSQGYPTEAFF; DNA: TGTGCCAGCAGTCTATCACAGGGTTACCCCACTGAAGCTTTCTTT
D: TRBD1; size: .; V: TRBV27; J: TRBJ1-5; length: 17; CDR3: CASSLSRQGESNQPQHF; DNA: TGTGCCAGCAGTTTATCCCGACAGGGGGAGAGCAATCAGCCCCAGCATTTT
D: TRBD1; size: once; V: TRBV4-1; J: TRBJ1-4; length: 18; CDR3: CASSQGSQQGALGEKLFF; DNA: TGCGCCAGCAGCCAAGGATCTCAACAGGGGGCCCTTGGAGAAAAACTGTTTTTT
D: .; size: .; V: TRBV2; J: TRBJ1-1; length: 14; CDR3: CASSEGRGNTEAFF; DNA: TGTGCCAGCAGTGAAGGGCGGGGGAACACTGAAGCTTTCTTT
D: .; size: .; V: TRBV6-1; J: TRBJ1-2; length: 16; CDR3: CASSEAGGDWVYGYTF; DNA: TGTGCCAGCAGTGAAGCGGGGGGGGATTGGGTCTATGGCTACACCTTC
D: .; size: few; V: TRBV19; J: TRBJ2-2; length: 15; CDR3: CASQLGRKNTGELFF; DNA: TGTGCCAGCCAACTGGGCAGGAAGAACACCGGGGAGCTGTTTTTT
D: .; size: .; V: TRBV28; J: TRBJ1-2; length: 12; CDR3: CASSFQGFGYTF; DNA: TGTGCCAGCAGTTTTCAGGGTTTTGGCTACACCTTC
D: .; size: .; V: TRBV12-3/TRBV12-4; J: TRBJ2-1; length: 12; CDR3: CASGAGHNEQFF; DNA: TGTGCCAGCGGGGCGGGACACAATGAGCAGTTCTTC
D: .; size: .; V: TRBV29-1; J: TRBJ1-5; length: 11; CDR3: CSVGANQPQHF; DNA: TGCAGCGTTGGAGCAAATCAGCCCCAGCATTTT
D: TRBD1; size: .; V: TRBV6-5; J: TRBJ2-2; length: 14; CDR3: CAVKDRSATGELFF; DNA: TGTGCCGTCAAGGACAGGTCAGCCACCGGGGAGCTGTTTTTT
D: TRBD1; size: .; V: TRBV5-1; J: TRBJ2-7; length: 15; CDR3: CASSLEGQALYEQYF; DNA: TGCGCCAGCAGCTTGGAAGGACAGGCCCTCTACGAGCAGTACTTC
D: TRBD2; size: .; V: TRBV15; J: TRBJ2-1; length: 14; CDR3: CATSYPGTSPGQFF; DNA: TGTGCCACCAGTTATCCCGGGACTAGTCCGGGGCAGTTCTTC
D: .; size: .; V: TRBV19; J: TRBJ1-1; length: 12; CDR3: CATGGGQTEAFF; DNA: TGTGCCACGGGGGGGGGACAAACTGAAGCTTTCTTT
D: TRBD1; size: .; V: TRBV13; J: TRBJ1-2; length: 14; CDR3: CASSQGAPGYGYTF; DNA: TGTGCCAGCAGCCAGGGGGCCCCAGGCTATGGCTACACCTTC
D: TRBD2; size: once; V: TRBV30; J: TRBJ2-1; length: 15; CDR3: CAWSLRLAGNNEQFF; DNA: TGTGCCTGGAGTCTAAGACTAGCGGGAAACAATGAGCAGTTCTTC
D: .; size: .; V: TRBV7-9; J: TRBJ1-6; length: 11; CDR3: CASSLRGTLHF; DNA: TGTGCCAGCAGCTTAAGGGGAACCCTCCACTTT
D: .; size: .; V: TRBV11-2; J: TRBJ2-7; length: 13; CDR3: CASSENRVAEQYF; DNA: TGTGCCAGCAGCGAAAACAGGGTAGCCGAGCAGTACTTC
D: .; size: .; V: TRBV3-1/TRBV3-2; J: TRBJ1-6; length: 14; CDR3: CASSQSAGNSPLHF; DNA: TGTGCCAGCAGCCAATCGGCAGGGAATTCACCCCTCCACTTT
D: .; size: .; V: TRBV12-3/TRBV12-4; J: TRBJ1-2; length: 12; CDR3: CASSLRAQAYTF; DNA: TGTGCCAGCAGTTTACGGGCACAGGCCTACACCTTC
D: TRBD2; size: .; V: TRBV9; J: TRBJ2-1; length: 18; CDR3: CASSVEVWSGRAGNEQFF; DNA: TGTGCCAGCAGCGTAGAAGTATGGAGCGGGAGGGCCGGTAATGAGCAGTTCTTC
D: TRBD1; size: .; V: TRBV5-1; J: TRBJ2-5; length: 14; CDR3: CASRGTGIQETQYF; DNA: TGCGCCAGCAGGGGGACAGGGATCCAAGAGACCCAGTACTTC
D: TRBD2; size: .; V: TRBV30; J: TRBJ2-3; length: 13; CDR3: CAWRVSGTDTQYF; DNA: TGTGCCTGGAGGGTTAGCGGGACGGATACGCAGTATTTT
D: TRBD1; size: .; V: TRBV10-1; J: TRBJ2-7; length: 13; CDR3: CASSRTGEGEQYF; DNA: TGCGCCAGCAGTAGGACAGGGGAAGGCGAGCAGTACTTC
D: TRBD1; size: .; V: TRBV19; J: TRBJ1-2; length: 14; CDR3: CASSDRGENYGYTF; DNA: TGTGCCAGTAGCGACAGGGGGGAAAACTATGGCTACACCTTC
D: .; size: once; V: TRBV9; J: TRBJ1-3; length: 16; CDR3: CASSGTRLGSGNTIYF; DNA: TGTGCCAGCAGCGGTACACGACTGGGCTCTGGAAACACCATATATTTT
D: TRBD1; size: .; V: TRBV27; J: TRBJ1-5; length: 20; CDR3: CASSLRPNTGGRRSNQPQHF; DNA: TGTGCCAGCAGTTTACGCCCAAACACAGGGGGCAGAAGGAGCAATCAGCCCCAGCATTTT
D: TRBD1; size: .; V: TRBV19; J: TRBJ1-5; length: 14; CDR3: CASSHDRAHQPQHF; DNA: TGTGCCAGTAGCCACGACAGGGCCCATCAGCCCCAGCATTTT
D: .; size: .; V: TRBV3-1/TRBV3-2; J: TRBJ1-3; length: 17; CDR3: CASRNADGIFSGNTIYF; DNA: TGTGCCAGCAGAAACGCAGACGGGATATTCTCTGGAAACACCATATATTTT
D: .; size: .; V: TRBV7-8; J: TRBJ1-1; length: 15; CDR3: CASSLWVKGDTEAFF; DNA: TGTGCCAGCAGCTTATGGGTGAAGGGGGACACTGAAGCTTTCTTT
D: .; size: .; V: TRBV18; J: TRBJ1-1; length: 15; CDR3: CASSPPAGGRTEAFF; DNA: TGTGCCAGCTCACCACCGGCGGGGGGGAGGACTGAAGCTTTCTTT
D: .; size: .; V: TRBV9; J: TRBJ2-1; length: 12; CDR3: CASSPTFNEQFF; DNA: TGTGCCAGCAGCCCCACTTTCAATGAGCAGTTCTTC
D: .; size: .; V: TRBV19; J: TRBJ1-2; length: 14; CDR3: CASSIDRGLYGYTF; DNA: TGTGCCAGTAGTATAGATCGGGGTCTCTATGGCTACACCTTC
D: .; size: .; V: TRBV5-1; J: TRBJ1-2; length: 15; CDR3: CASSLGQGLGYGYTF; DNA: TGCGCCAGCAGCTTGGGGCAGGGTCTTGGCTATGGCTACACCTTC
D: TRBD2; size: .; V: TRBV5-1; J: TRBJ2-5; length: 15; CDR3: CASSLGPAGQETQYF; DNA: TGCGCCAGCAGCTTGGGCCCAGCGGGGCAAGAGACCCAGTACTTC
D: TRBD2; size: once; V: TRBV9; J: TRBJ2-3; length: 16; CDR3: CASSATAGGNTDTQYF; DNA: TGTGCCAGCAGTGCCACAGCGGGAGGGAACACAGATACGCAGTATTTT
D: .; size: .; V: TRBV6-4; J: TRBJ2-1; length: 12; CDR3: CASSDSGGEQFF; DNA: TGTGCCAGCAGTGACTCGGGCGGGGAGCAGTTCTTC
D: .; size: .; V: TRBV19; J: TRBJ1-2; length: 14; CDR3: CASTYRAGGYGYTF; DNA: TGTGCCAGTACCTATCGGGCCGGGGGATACGGCTACACCTTC
D: .; size: .; V: TRBV7-9; J: TRBJ1-1; length: 14; CDR3: CASSLAAGGTEAFF; DNA: TGTGCCAGCAGCTTAGCTGCAGGAGGAACTGAAGCTTTCTTT
D: .; size: .; V: TRBV29-1; J: TRBJ1-1; length: 13; CDR3: CSAKQGSDTEAFF; DNA: TGCAGCGCTAAACAGGGTAGTGACACTGAAGCTTTCTTT
D: TRBD1; size: once; V: TRBV19; J: TRBJ2-1; length: 16; CDR3: CASSIFATGVGNEQFF; DNA: TGTGCCAGTAGTATATTTGCGACAGGGGTAGGCAATGAGCAGTTCTTC
D: .; size: .; V: TRBV21-1; J: TRBJ2-1; length: 16; CDR3: CASSKGQCPPYNEQFF; DNA: TGTGCCAGCAGCAAAGGGCAGTGTCCCCCTTACAATGAGCAGTTCTTC